A single sample is the source of the 29 T cell receptor beta chains below, sequenced in a study of T-cell memory formation after mild COVID-19. In TCRdb, the 5' RACE reads were re-called with MiXCR into one record per CDR3 protein. The sample consists of under 300,000 distinct CDR3 sequences, 7% to 10% of them appearing once. Sequences were obtained from PBMCs or a T cell subset sorted from them (not recorded which). Receptors originate from a man aged 18 to 30 who had mild COVID-19 (a few samples of this study predate the infection). Cell type and time point are not known.

The chain joins TRBV20-1 to TRBJ2-5; no reliable D call. The CDR3 spans 12 residues. The germline gives CDR1 DFQATT, CDR2 SNEGSKA (reference sequence). V shed 3 bases and J shed 5 bases, with 10 bases lying between them. CDR3 sequence: CSARYSSETQYF. The CDR3 DNA reads TGCAGTGCTAGGTACAGCTCTGAGACCCAGTACTTC.

This clonotype was recorded a few times. This CDR3 is CASGVEGGNTGELFF. In DNA form, the CDR3 reads TGTGCCAGCGGGGTAGAAGGAGGGAACACCGGGGAGCTGTTTTTT. The V call is TRBV4-2, the J call TRBJ2-2; possible D gene TRBD2, 5 bases. V gave up 8 bases and J gave up 1 base, with 14 bases separating them. The CDR3 runs to 15 residues. In germline, CDR1 is LGHNA, CDR2 YNFKEQ.

V gene TRBV7-9 combines with J gene TRBJ1-5; D is undetermined. The CDR3 is 12 residues long. V was trimmed by 5 bases and J by 9 bases, leaving 11 bases between them. Germline V gene lookup returns CDR1 SEHNR and CDR2 FQNEAQ (reference sequence). In DNA, the CDR3 is TGTGCCAGCAGCGCAGAAGTTGGGCCCCAGCATTTT. Amino acid sequence: CASSAEVGPQHF. Combining the CDR3 with reference TRBV7-9 and TRBJ1-5 gives the whole variable domain DTGVSQNPRHKITKRGQNVTFRCDPISEHNRLYWYRQTLGQGPEFLTYFQNEAQLEKSRLLSDRFSAERPKGSFSTLEIQRTEQGDSAMYLCASSAEVGPQHFGDGTRLSIL.

The chain combines TRBV6-2 or TRBV6-3 with TRBJ2-3; D perhaps matches TRBD2 (5 bases). Trimming shortened V by 6 bases and J by 12 bases, and 16 bases separated the two germline ends. This CDR3 contains 12 residues. Germline CDR1 and CDR2: MNHEY and SVGEGT. The CDR3: CASSSGIERQYF. CDR3 nucleotide sequence: TGTGCCAGCAGCTCCGGGATCGAAAGACAGTATTTT.

This clonotype was detected only a few times. This chain uses TRBV7-2 with TRBJ1-1; TRBD1 might be the D (5 bases). The CDR3 sequence is 14 residues long. The germline V gene encodes CDR1 SGHTA and CDR2 FQGNSA. V dropped 5 bases and J dropped 0 bases, with 10 bases sitting between them. The CDR3 sequence: CASSRQRMNTEAFF. The CDR3 region has the DNA TGTGCCAGCAGCCGACAGAGAATGAACACTGAAGCTTTCTTT.

J is TRBJ2-3 and V is TRBV23-1; D gene uncertain. TRBV23-1 is an open reading frame whose function is uncertain. This CDR3 is built from 13 residues. V lost 1 base to trimming and J lost 6 bases, with 8 bases between them. CDR3 sequence (DNA): TGCGCCAGCAGTCAATGCTTTAGGGATACGCAGTATTTT. Encoded protein: CASSQCFRDTQYF.

This clonotype was counted a few times. This chain joins TRBV29-1 and TRBJ1-1, with D possibly TRBD1 on 5 matching bases. Germline V gene sequence: CDR1 SQVTM, CDR2 ANQGSEA. Trimming cost V 6 bases and J 1 base, with 15 bases left between them. The CDR3 spans 14 residues. CDR3 sequence: CSVGTETQNTEAFF. The CDR3 nucleotides read TGCAGCGTCGGGACCGAAACGCAGAACACTGAAGCTTTCTTT.

V and J are TRBV7-2 and TRBJ2-5; 7 nucleotides align to TRBD2. Looked up from germline, CDR1 is SGHTA and CDR2 is FQGNSA. V was clipped by 3 bases and J by 5 bases; unmatched bases: 6. There are 14 residues in the CDR3. CDR3 sequence: CASSLGREAETQYF. The CDR3 DNA sequence: TGTGCCAGCAGCTTGGGGAGGGAGGCGGAGACCCAGTACTTC.

This clonotype came up a few times. The V call is TRBV15, the J call TRBJ1-2; possible D gene TRBD1, 5 bases. V was cut by 2 bases and J by 8 bases, with 24 bases left in between. CDR1 and CDR2 (germline): LNHNV, YYDKDF (reference sequence). The CDR3 extends over 17 amino acids. In nucleotides, the CDR3 is TGTGCCACCAGCAGATATTGGGACGATATATCTCGGTGGGGCTACACCTTC. It encodes CATSRYWDDISRWGYTF.

This clonotype was seen more than once but under ten times. The chain couples TRBV6-1 to TRBJ1-5, with D unclear. The V and J ends lost 0 bases and 2 bases respectively, with 20 bases between them. CDR1 is MNHNS, CDR2 SASEGT, per germline. The CDR3 loop spans 19 amino acids. The CDR3 is CASSEALPGETIGNQPQHF. The CDR3 bases are TGTGCCAGCAGTGAAGCGCTACCTGGGGAAACGATAGGCAATCAGCCCCAGCATTTT.

In its sample, this clonotype was seen many times. The chain employs TRBV4-2 and TRBJ2-2; the D is unclear. Looked up from germline, CDR1 is LGHNA and CDR2 is YNFKEQ. The CDR3 contains 15 residues. V was pared by 3 bases and J by 4 bases, with 12 bases between. CDR3 amino acids: CASSQAVSGTGELFF. CDR3 DNA sequence: TGTGCCAGCAGCCAGGCGGTTTCGGGCACCGGGGAGCTGTTTTTT.

The gene calls are TRBV15 and TRBJ2-2; D call uncertain. V dropped 3 bases and J dropped 7 bases, with 18 bases sitting between them. The CDR3 spans 16 residues. CDR1 and CDR2 from the germline V gene are LNHNV and YYDKDF (reference sequence). The CDR3 sequence: CATSRGGPQVGGELFF. The CDR3 region has the DNA TGTGCCACCAGCAGGGGCGGTCCTCAGGTGGGCGGGGAGCTGTTTTTT.

This clonotype was observed many times. CDR3 region: CASQVGPTDTQYF. DNA for the CDR3: TGTGCCAGCCAAGTGGGTCCCACAGATACGCAGTATTTT. This chain connects TRBV7-9 to TRBJ2-3; D unresolved. V gave up 8 bases and J gave up 2 bases, with 11 bases separating them. The CDR3 extends over 13 amino acids. Germline assignment: CDR1 SEHNR and CDR2 FQNEAQ (reference sequence).

A few counts support this clonotype. This chain connects TRBV27 to TRBJ1-2; 8 bases are a match to TRBD1. CDR1 and CDR2 from the germline V gene are MNHEY and SMNVEV (reference sequence). This CDR3 is built from 13 residues. With 6 bases clipped from V and 8 bases from J, the junction kept 8 bases outside the gene matches. Written as DNA, the CDR3 is TGTGCCAGCAGGCTGGGACAGGTGGGGGGCTACACCTTC. Translated: CASRLGQVGGYTF.

This clonotype was counted many times. The chain is built from TRBV7-3 and TRBJ2-1; TRBD2 might be the D (6 bases). CDR1 is SGHTA, CDR2 FQGTGA, per germline. The ends were cut back, 10 bases at V and 12 bases at J, with 22 bases in the middle. The CDR3 spans 13 residues. CDR3 DNA sequence: TGTGCCACCGGGACTTCGTCCCTGGCAATGCAGTTCTTC. It encodes CATGTSSLAMQFF.

V and J are TRBV6-6 and TRBJ1-4; D is ambiguous. V was pared by 8 bases and J by 2 bases, with 12 bases between. The CDR3 is 14 residues long. CDR1 and CDR2 (germline): MNHNY, SVGAGI (reference sequence). The CDR3 here is CASRGSYTNEKLFF. CDR3 DNA: TGTGCCAGCCGCGGCAGTTACACTAATGAAAAACTGTTTTTT.

A few counts support this clonotype. The V and J genes are TRBV20-1 and TRBJ2-3, with D perhaps TRBD2 (6 bases). Looked up from germline, CDR1 is DFQATT and CDR2 is SNEGSKA (reference sequence). V was cut by 2 bases and J by 0 bases, with 12 bases left in between. The length of the CDR3 is 15 residues. The CDR3 here is CSARSSGTSTDTQYF. The CDR3 DNA is TGCAGTGCTAGAAGTAGCGGAACTAGCACAGATACGCAGTATTTT.

This clonotype has just a few counts. This chain connects TRBV2 to TRBJ2-5, with unresolved D. This CDR3 is 11 amino acids long. Trimming left V 7 bases short and J 4 bases short, with 7 bases between. Germline V gene lookup returns CDR1 SNHLY and CDR2 FYNNEI. In DNA form, the CDR3 reads TGTGCCAGCACACAGTTAGAGACCCAGTACTTC. Protein sequence: CASTQLETQYF. The full variable domain, completed using reference TRBV2 and TRBJ2-5, is EPEVTQTPSHQVTQMGQEVILRCVPISNHLYFYWYRQILGQKVEFLVSFYNNEISEKSEIFDDQFSVERPDGSNFTLKIRSTKLEDSAMYFCASTQLETQYFGPGTRLLVL.

This chain connects TRBV7-3 to TRBJ2-3; 7 bases match TRBD2. CDR3 length: 17 amino acids. The V segment lost 7 bases and the J segment 2 bases; nucleotides outside the gene matches: 15. Germline V lookup: CDR1 SGHTA, CDR2 FQGTGA. The CDR3 region has the DNA TGTGCCAGCATCCTCCCCCGGGAGGCGGGGACCACAGATACGCAGTATTTT. This sequence encodes CASILPREAGTTDTQYF.

This clonotype turned up a few times. The chain joins TRBV13 to TRBJ2-2; the D gene could be TRBD1 or TRBD2 (5 bases each). V dropped 5 bases and J dropped 6 bases, with 19 bases sitting between them. The CDR3 spans 16 residues. In germline, CDR1 is PRHDT, CDR2 FYEKMQ (reference sequence). DNA for the CDR3: TGTGCCAGCAGCGGCCGACAGATCCAGGGACCCGGGGAGCTGTTTTTT. This encodes CASSGRQIQGPGELFF.

This clonotype was observed at least ten times. The V call is TRBV2, the J call TRBJ2-1, with 10 bases fitting TRBD2. Germline trimming cut 7 bases from V and 6 bases from J; bases unmatched to any gene: 9. CDR3 length: 15 amino acids. Germline-derived CDR1 and CDR2 are SNHLY and FYNNEI. The CDR3 loop reads CASTRSGGPGNEQFF. In DNA form, the CDR3 reads TGTGCCAGCACACGTAGCGGGGGGCCGGGCAATGAGCAGTTCTTC.

This clonotype occurred many times. CDR3 loop: CASSQVGSGGYTDTQYF. Here the CDR3 DNA reads TGCGCCAGCAGCCAAGTGGGCAGCGGGGGGTACACAGATACGCAGTATTTT. This chain connects TRBV4-1 to TRBJ2-3; 9 nucleotides match TRBD2. With V trimmed by 1 base and J by 2 bases, 7 bases remained unmatched. The CDR3 sequence is 17 residues long. Germline lookup yields CDR1 MGHRA and CDR2 YSYEKL.

This clonotype was observed a handful of times. The V and J genes are TRBV10-3 and TRBJ2-3; D gene unclear. This CDR3 has 14 residues. V lost 0 bases, J lost 1 base, and 5 bases lay in between. Germline assignment: CDR1 ENHRY and CDR2 SYGVKD. The CDR3 DNA is TGTGCCATCAGTGAGTCCGTAGGCACAGATACGCAGTATTTT. It translates to CAISESVGTDTQYF.

This clonotype was recorded a few times. The chain combines TRBV10-3 with TRBJ2-1, with D perhaps matching TRBD1 or TRBD2 (7 bases each). Trimming took off 10 bases at V and 5 bases at J, with 24 bases between the two ends. The CDR3 contains 16 residues. In germline, CDR1 is ENHRY, CDR2 SYGVKD. The CDR3 DNA reads as TGTGCCACCAGGGGGGGGGCGAGCGGGCCCCACAATGAGCAGTTCTTC. Its translation: CATRGGASGPHNEQFF.

The chain couples TRBV6-6 to TRBJ2-6, with D perhaps matching TRBD1 (6 bases). Germline loops: CDR1 MNHNY, CDR2 SVGAGI (reference sequence). The CDR3 loop spans 15 amino acids. Trimming removed 6 bases at V and 2 bases at J, with 11 bases between. This CDR3 reads CASSDGGTGANVLTF. The CDR3 coding sequence is TGTGCCAGCAGCGATGGGGGCACTGGGGCCAACGTCCTGACTTTC.

This clonotype was observed at least ten times. In DNA form, the CDR3 reads TGCAGTGCTAAAGCGCGGGAGGGGTCCTACAATGAGCAGTTCTTC. Residues: CSAKAREGSYNEQFF. V gene TRBV20-1 combines with J gene TRBJ2-1; 9 positions agree with TRBD2. Germline values: CDR1 DFQATT, CDR2 SNEGSKA (reference sequence). The CDR3 has 15 residues. J gave up 1 base and V 4 bases, and 5 bases lay outside the gene matches.

V gene TRBV7-3 combines with J gene TRBJ2-5; 8 nucleotides match TRBD1. This CDR3 spans 14 amino acids. CDR1 and CDR2 from the germline V gene are SGHTA and FQGTGA. With V trimmed by 5 bases and J by 5 bases, 7 bases remained unmatched. The CDR3 DNA sequence: TGTGCCAGCAGCCCCACAGGGGGGTCGGAGACCCAGTACTTC. Translation: CASSPTGGSETQYF.

The V and J genes are TRBV28 and TRBJ2-5; D unclear. Germline V gene lookup returns CDR1 MDHEN and CDR2 SYDVKM. This CDR3 has 14 residues. The ends were cut back, 5 bases at V and 5 bases at J, with 15 bases in the middle. For the CDR3, the DNA is TGTGCCAGCAGTACATACGGCGAGTTGGAGACCCAGTACTTC. It yields the protein CASSTYGELETQYF.

In DNA, the CDR3 is TGCAGCGTTGAGGGACTAGCGGGGGGGAACACCGGGGAGCTGTTTTTT. Translation: CSVEGLAGGNTGELFF. The V call is TRBV29-1, the J call TRBJ2-2; 15 nucleotides line up with TRBD2. The CDR3 has 16 amino acids. Per germline, CDR1 SQVTM and CDR2 ANQGSEA. V shed 3 bases, J shed 1 base, and the junction held 0 bases outside the gene matches.